This entry lists 31 T cell receptor beta chains sequenced from one sample in a study of cytomegalovirus exposure and HLA in healthy donors. PCR was performed using 60 Vbeta and 13 Jbeta primers. Assay used: immunoSEQ multiplex PCR; TCRdb lists only in-frame clones, some missing. Of 83,000 or so clones in the sample, over 60% were seen once. Sequencing was carried out using PBMCs. Receptors originate from a female donor in good health and CMV-seronegative.

The gene calls are TRBV5-1 and TRBJ1-6; weak D call: TRBD1 (5 bases). Trimming took off 0 bases at V and 10 bases at J, with 14 bases between the two ends. CDR3 length: 15 amino acids. The germline V gene encodes CDR1 SGHRS and CDR2 YFSETQ. As DNA, the CDR3 is TGCGCCAGCAGCTTGGTGGCGGGGGTTCAGTCACCCCTCCACTTT. This gives the protein CASSLVAGVQSPLHF.

The V and J genes are TRBV5-6 and TRBJ2-7; D perhaps matches TRBD2 (6 bases). V shed 4 bases and J shed 5 bases, with 13 bases lying between them. CDR1 and CDR2 (germline): SGHDT, YYEEEE. The CDR3 is made up of 13 amino acids. CDR3 sequence: CASSRRRGDEQYF. The CDR3 DNA reads as TGTGCCAGCAGCCGACGGCGGGGCGACGAGCAGTACTTC.

The V and J genes are TRBV30 and TRBJ1-2, with D possibly TRBD1 on 6 matching bases. CDR3 size: 16 residues. Deletions cut 3 bases from V and 8 bases from J, with 25 bases between. CDR1 and CDR2 (germline): GTSNPN, SVGIG (reference sequence). For the CDR3, the DNA is TGTGCCTGGAGCCAAACCACCCGACAGGATAGAGGCGGCTACACCTTC. It is translated as CAWSQTTRQDRGGYTF.

This clone has just a few counts. This chain joins TRBV5-1 and TRBJ1-2; D may be TRBD1 (5 bases). V gave up 5 bases and J gave up 3 bases, with 8 bases separating them. This CDR3 has 12 residues. Germline assignment: CDR1 SGHRS and CDR2 YFSETQ. The CDR3 spells CASSATDYGYTF. In DNA form, the CDR3 reads TGCGCCAGCAGTGCGACAGACTATGGCTACACCTTC.

V and J are TRBV5-8 and TRBJ1-5; D gene ambiguous. The V end was cut by 4 bases, the J end by 7 bases, with 12 bases between. The CDR3 is 13 residues long. Germline CDR1 and CDR2: SGHTS and YDEGEE. CDR3 in DNA: TGTGCCAGCAGCCCCGATGCGTGGCAGCCCCAGCATTTT. Translation: CASSPDAWQPQHF.

The rearrangement uses TRBV28 and TRBJ2-5; unclear D gene. The J call may not be correct, given that the DNA end is closer to TRBJ2-7. The CDR3 is 12 residues long. From germline, CDR1 is MDHEN and CDR2 SYDVKM. The CDR3 loop reads CASSLVPNEQYF. CDR3 coding DNA: TGTGCCAGCAGTTTGGTTCCAAACGAGCAGTACTTC.

This chain joins TRBV20-1 and TRBJ2-1; D not resolved. Germline CDR1 and CDR2: DFQATT and SNEGSKA (reference sequence). The CDR3 is 11 residues long. Between the trimmed V and J ends, which lost 2 bases and 6 bases, there was a span of 5 bases. The CDR3: CSARQVNEQFF. The CDR3 DNA reads as TGCAGTGCTAGACAGGTCAATGAGCAGTTCTTC.

This clone was seen a single time. The chain has TRBV7-9 and TRBJ2-1; 9 positions agree with TRBD1. This CDR3 has 17 amino acids. Unmatched junction bases numbered 10, after V lost 3 bases and J lost 4 bases. Germline assignment: CDR1 SEHNR and CDR2 FQNEAQ (reference sequence). The CDR3 here is CASSFGTGRWEYNEQFF. Written as DNA, the CDR3 is TGTGCCAGCAGCTTCGGGACAGGGAGGTGGGAATACAATGAGCAGTTCTTC.

V and J are TRBV6-1 and TRBJ2-3, with 13 bases matching TRBD2. V lost 5 bases, J lost 5 bases, and 4 bases stayed unmatched. CDR1 is MNHNS, CDR2 SASEGT, per germline. This CDR3 spans 15 amino acids. Here the CDR3 reads CASSPTSGGQDTQYF. CDR3 nucleotides: TGTGCCAGCAGTCCGACTAGCGGGGGGCAAGATACGCAGTATTTT.

V gene TRBV5-4 combines with J gene TRBJ1-3; the D is unclear. Between the trimmed V and J ends, which lost 4 bases and 0 bases, there was a span of 14 bases. There are 16 residues in the CDR3. Per germline, CDR1 SGHNT and CDR2 YYREEE (reference sequence). CDR3 bases: TGTGCCAGCAGCCTTGAGGGCGGATTCTCTGGAAACACCATATATTTT. Its protein is CASSLEGGFSGNTIYF.

This clone came up a few times. The chain links TRBV7-9 to TRBJ2-5; 8 nucleotides line up with TRBD2. Germline CDR1 and CDR2: SEHNR and FQNEAQ (reference sequence). The CDR3 is made up of 13 amino acids. V was clipped by 8 bases and J by 1 base; unmatched bases: 3. The CDR3 loop reads CASSGGVQETQYF. CDR3 DNA sequence: TGTGCCAGCTCGGGGGGGGTCCAAGAGACCCAGTACTTC.

The chain has TRBV7-9 and TRBJ1-2, with TRBD1 matching over 8 bases. The CDR3 contains 16 residues. Per germline, CDR1 SEHNR and CDR2 FQNEAQ (reference sequence). The V and J ends lost 5 bases and 4 bases, in that order; junction bases with no gene match: 12. The CDR3 DNA is TGTGCCAGCAGCCCACCCGGGACAGGCCCCATCTATGGCTACACCTTC. Translation: CASSPPGTGPIYGYTF.

The genes are TRBV19 and TRBJ2-1; D may be TRBD1 (5 bases). The length of the CDR3 is 13 residues. V lost 5 bases to trimming and J lost 4 bases, with 9 bases between them. CDR1 is LNHDA, CDR2 SQIVND, per germline (reference sequence). This chain's CDR3 is CASSATVYNEQFF. In DNA form, the CDR3 reads TGTGCCAGTAGTGCGACAGTTTACAATGAGCAGTTCTTC.

This sequence joins TRBV6-6 and TRBJ1-1; TRBD1 matches 8 bases. Germline CDR1 MNHNY, CDR2 SVGAGI (reference sequence). The CDR3 totals 12 residues. J was trimmed by 11 bases and V by 4 bases; bases with no gene match: 6. CDR3 loop: CASSSGQGQAFF. The CDR3 bases are TGTGCCAGCAGTTCTGGACAGGGTCAGGCTTTCTTT.

The chain combines TRBV30 with TRBJ2-5; 8 nucleotides match TRBD1. The CDR3 has 13 amino acids. Trimming removed 7 bases from V and 0 bases from J; junction bases left unmatched: 4. The germline V gene has CDR1 GTSNPN and CDR2 SVGIG (reference sequence). The CDR3 protein is CALGQANQETQYF. The CDR3 nucleotides read TGTGCCTTGGGACAGGCCAACCAAGAGACCCAGTACTTC. The entire variable domain, with the rest obtained from reference TRBV30 and TRBJ2-5, is as follows: SQTIHQWPATLVQPVGSPLSLECTVEGTSNPNLYWYRQAAGRGLQLLFYSVGIGQISSEVPQNLSASRPQDRQFILSSKKLLLSDSGFYLCALGQANQETQYFGPGTRLLVL.

V is TRBV2 and J is TRBJ1-2, with 8 bases matching TRBD1. Germline CDR1 is SNHLY and CDR2 is FYNNEI. This CDR3 has 15 amino acids. The junction had 5 bases not matched to a gene; V was cut back by 1 base and J by 4 bases. CDR3 in amino acids: CASSEGTGILYGYTF. CDR3 DNA: TGTGCCAGCAGTGAAGGGACAGGGATCCTCTATGGCTACACCTTC.

V gene TRBV6-5 combines with J gene TRBJ2-5; D might be TRBD1 (6 bases). V lost 2 bases and J lost 5, with 18 bases in between. The CDR3 extends over 16 amino acids. Per germline, CDR1 MNHEY and CDR2 SVGAGI. CDR3 amino acids: CASSYDQGLIRETQYF. The CDR3 DNA is TGTGCCAGCAGTTACGACCAGGGGCTAATTAGGGAGACCCAGTACTTC.

The chain uses TRBV4-1 and TRBJ2-7, with 7 bases that match TRBD1. Germline CDR1 MGHRA, CDR2 YSYEKL. V gave up 3 bases and J gave up 2 bases; unmatched junction bases: 13. The CDR3 extends over 17 amino acids. The CDR3 is CASSQETGVEKTYEQYF. The CDR3 region has the DNA TGCGCCAGCAGCCAGGAAACAGGGGTGGAGAAGACCTACGAGCAGTACTTC.

CDR3 nucleotides: TGTGCCAGCTCACCAGTGGGACAGGGGGTCACAGATACGCAGTATTTT. This encodes CASSPVGQGVTDTQYF. This chain joins TRBV18 and TRBJ2-3; 11 bases map to TRBD1. J gave up 2 bases and V 2 bases, and 3 bases lay outside the gene matches. CDR3 size: 16 residues. CDR1 and CDR2 from the germline V gene are KGHSH and LQKENI. Filled out from reference TRBV18 and TRBJ2-3, the complete variable domain reads NAGVMQNPRHLVRRRGQEARLRCSPMKGHSHVYWYRQLPEEGLKFMVYLQKENIIDESGMPKERFSAEFPKEGPSILRIQQVVRGDSAAYFCASSPVGQGVTDTQYFGPGTRLTVL.

V is TRBV6-1 and J is TRBJ2-3, with a tentative D call TRBD2 (6 bases). The CDR3 spans 15 residues. Germline V lookup: CDR1 MNHNS, CDR2 SASEGT. The V end lost 3 bases, the J end lost 1 base, and 11 bases lay between the germline ends. CDR3 sequence (DNA): TGTGCCAGCAGTGAGGCCGGGGGAGGCACAGATACGCAGTATTTT. Amino acid sequence: CASSEAGGGTDTQYF.

The chain's CDR3 is CASSLGTGASYEQYF. The CDR3 bases are TGCGCCAGCAGCTTAGGGACAGGGGCTTCCTACGAGCAGTACTTC. The rearrangement joins TRBV5-1 to TRBJ2-5; TRBD1 aligns across 10 bases. The J call may be mistaken, given a closer DNA end match to TRBJ2-7. CDR1 is SGHRS, CDR2 YFSETQ, per germline. This CDR3 has 15 amino acids.

This sequence joins TRBV15 and TRBJ1-4; D is uncertain. The CDR3 has 14 residues. CDR1 and CDR2 from the germline V gene are LNHNV and YYDKDF (reference sequence). V was clipped by 10 bases and J by 8 bases, with 20 bases between them. The CDR3 DNA follows: TGTGCCAGCGGAGTCGGCAGTTACTCGGAAAAACTGTTTTTT. This codes for CASGVGSYSEKLFF.

The chain employs TRBV6-5 and TRBJ2-7, with D tentatively TRBD2 (5 bases). Germline CDR1 is MNHEY and CDR2 is SVGAGI. This CDR3 spans 11 amino acids. V was trimmed by 4 bases and J by 7 bases, leaving 8 bases between them. The CDR3 nucleotides are TGTGCCAGCAGTTCTCCGGGAGAGCAGTACTTC. It is translated as CASSSPGEQYF.

The chain joins TRBV11-2 to TRBJ2-5; TRBD1 matches at 7 bases. This CDR3 spans 15 amino acids. V dropped 0 bases and J dropped 5; count of bases not matched to a gene: 6. Germline assignment: CDR1 SGHAT and CDR2 FQNNGV. CDR3 region: CASSLDRGLSETQYF. The CDR3 nucleotides read TGTGCCAGCAGCTTAGACAGGGGGTTGTCGGAGACCCAGTACTTC.

The V call is TRBV29-1, the J call TRBJ2-7; 9 bases agree with TRBD1. The CDR3 sequence is 14 residues long. CDR1 and CDR2 (germline): SQVTM, ANQGSEA. Losses at the gene ends were 4 bases for V and 0 bases for J; bases not matched to a gene: 4. CDR3 DNA sequence: TGCAGCGTTGGAGGGACAGGGACCTCCTACGAGCAGTACTTC. Translated, it gives CSVGGTGTSYEQYF.

The rearrangement uses TRBV4-1 and TRBJ1-6, with D perhaps TRBD1 (5 bases). The germline V gene has CDR1 MGHRA and CDR2 YSYEKL. This CDR3 comprises 16 residues. V lost 0 bases, J lost 1 base, and 7 bases lay in between. The CDR3 loop is CASSQEQASYNSPLHF. CDR3 coding DNA: TGCGCCAGCAGCCAAGAACAGGCTTCCTATAATTCACCCCTCCACTTT.

The CDR3: CASSEAGRVPSYEQYF. The CDR3 nucleotides read TGTGCCAGCAGCGAGGCCGGCAGGGTCCCTTCCTACGAGCAGTACTTC. V gene TRBV5-6 combines with J gene TRBJ2-7; the D gene is possibly TRBD1 (5 bases). Per the germline V gene, CDR1 is SGHDT and CDR2 is YYEEEE. This CDR3 contains 16 residues. The V end lost 4 bases, the J end lost 1 base, and 18 bases lay between the germline ends.

This clone turned up a few times. The CDR3 spells CASSLARGTSGSSYNEQFF. The CDR3 bases are TGTGCCAGCAGCTTAGCGCGGGGGACTAGCGGGAGCTCCTACAATGAGCAGTTCTTC. The V gene is TRBV7-9, the J gene TRBJ2-1, with TRBD2 matching over 14 bases. Germline assignment: CDR1 SEHNR and CDR2 FQNEAQ (reference sequence). The CDR3 loop spans 19 amino acids. The V gene end was trimmed by 0 bases and the J gene end by 0 bases; junction bases not matched to a gene: 4.

The V and J genes are TRBV5-4 and TRBJ1-4; D uncertain. CDR3 length: 15 residues. Germline V CDR1 and CDR2: SGHNT, YYREEE (reference sequence). V was shortened by 3 bases and J by 8 bases, with 17 bases between the two germline ends. CDR3 nucleotide sequence: TGTGCCAGCAGCTCGCGGAGTAGGGCGGGGGAAAAACTGTTTTTT. It yields the protein CASSSRSRAGEKLFF. Based on the CDR3 plus reference TRBV5-4 and TRBJ1-4, the full variable domain is ETGVTQSPTHLIKTRGQQVTLRCSSQSGHNTVSWYQQALGQGPQFIFQYYREEENGRGNFPPRFSGLQFPNYSSELNVNALELDDSALYLCASSSRSRAGEKLFFGSGTQLSVL.

This chain connects TRBV6-5 to TRBJ1-1; D ambiguous. The CDR3 loop spans 14 amino acids. Germline CDR1 MNHEY, CDR2 SVGAGI. V was clipped by 6 bases and J by 3 bases, with 14 bases between them. CDR3 coding DNA: TGTGCCAGCAGCCCGGCGGCAGAGCACACTGAAGCTTTCTTT. The encoded protein is CASSPAAEHTEAFF.

The J gene is TRBJ1-2, the V gene TRBV28; the D gene is possibly TRBD1 (5 bases). Per the germline V gene, CDR1 is MDHEN and CDR2 is SYDVKM. V dropped 4 bases and J dropped 3 bases, with 9 bases sitting between them. The CDR3 is 13 residues long. CDR3: CASSSARDYGYTF. The DNA for the CDR3 is TGTGCCAGCAGTTCGGCCAGGGACTATGGCTACACCTTC.